This TCR beta chain was recovered during a study of T-cell memory formation after mild COVID-19. This clonotype was counted a few times. The antigen remains unidentified. One junction end disagrees with the germline gene, perhaps due to a read error. Findings and caveats of the study: A second wave of clones peaked on day 37, and their SARS-CoV-2 specificity went unconfirmed.

TCRdb independently ran MiXCR on the 5' RACE reads; one entry per CDR3 protein. The sample carries 400,000 to 500,000 distinct CDR3 sequences, roughly a quarter recorded once. Germline CDR1 reads SEHNR; CDR2 reads FQNEAQ (reference sequence). This CDR3 is 11 amino acids long. The V call is TRBV7-9, the J call TRBJ2-7; D unclear. Sequencing was carried out using PBMCs or a T cell subset sorted from them (not recorded which). The TCR was taken from an adult woman who had mild COVID-19 (a few samples of this study predate the infection). Cell type and time point are not known. The CDR3 bases are TGTGCCAGCAGCTTAGCTTCCGAAGTACACTTC. Translating gives CASSLASEVHF.